The clone carrying this T cell receptor beta chain has at least ten counts. This sample is part of a study of early T cells in non-severe SARS-CoV-2 infection. CDR3 size: 14 residues. Germline V gene lookup returns CDR1 SNHLY and CDR2 FYNNEI. V trimming: 4 bases; J trimming: 5 bases; junction bases outside the gene matches: 0. TCRdb recomputed calls from the 5' RACE reads with MiXCR, one row per CDR3 protein. The sample yields 30,000 to 40,000 distinct CDR3 sequences, 7% to 7.5% seen once. The V call is TRBV2, the J call TRBJ2-3; TRBD2 aligns across 13 bases. Sequencing used whole blood, obtained at baseline. This TCR derives from an adult who was a healthcare worker with PCR-confirmed SARS-CoV-2 infection or an uninfected control (not recorded which). This CDR3 reads CASSGTSGRDTQYF. Here the CDR3 DNA reads TGTGCCAGCAGTGGGACTAGCGGGAGAGATACGCAGTATTTT. Full variable domain (remainder filled in from reference TRBV2 and TRBJ2-3): EPEVTQTPSHQVTQMGQEVILRCVPISNHLYFYWYRQILGQKVEFLVSFYNNEISEKSEIFDDQFSVERPDGSNFTLKIRSTKLEDSAMYFCASSGTSGRDTQYFGPGTRLTVL.